This T cell receptor beta chain was observed in a study of OX40 agonist ivuxolimab in advanced cancers. As for the study in general: The study enrolled dose-escalation patients with hepatocellular carcinoma, melanoma, renal cell or head and neck cancer. Partial response was recorded in three patients: one hepatocellular carcinoma and two cutaneous melanoma cases.

The germline gives CDR1 SGHTA, CDR2 FQGNSA. Between the trimmed V and J ends, which lost 4 bases and 1 base, there was a span of 5 bases. The CDR3 is 13 amino acids. In the case of this clone: Antigen specificity is unknown.

Study observations and caveats: Clonal expansion was among the lowest in partial responders at 0.1-3.0 mg/kg, especially CD8+. There were, on average, more expanded clones in CD8+ T cells than in CD4+.

The assay was immunoSEQ multiplex PCR, and TCRdb's table has in-frame clones only and misses some. The sample lists 53,000 or so clones, 79% occurring once. The chain has TRBV7-2 and TRBJ1-5; D gene ambiguous. This clonotype was obtained from an adult with an advanced solid tumor such as melanoma, head and neck, liver or kidney cancer. Sequencing used CD4+ or CD8+ T cells sorted from blood, obtained in a trial of the OX40 agonist ivuxolimab. CDR3 residues: CASSWASNQPQHF. CDR3 nucleotides: TGTGCCAGCAGCTGGGCGAGCAATCAGCCCCAGCATTTT.